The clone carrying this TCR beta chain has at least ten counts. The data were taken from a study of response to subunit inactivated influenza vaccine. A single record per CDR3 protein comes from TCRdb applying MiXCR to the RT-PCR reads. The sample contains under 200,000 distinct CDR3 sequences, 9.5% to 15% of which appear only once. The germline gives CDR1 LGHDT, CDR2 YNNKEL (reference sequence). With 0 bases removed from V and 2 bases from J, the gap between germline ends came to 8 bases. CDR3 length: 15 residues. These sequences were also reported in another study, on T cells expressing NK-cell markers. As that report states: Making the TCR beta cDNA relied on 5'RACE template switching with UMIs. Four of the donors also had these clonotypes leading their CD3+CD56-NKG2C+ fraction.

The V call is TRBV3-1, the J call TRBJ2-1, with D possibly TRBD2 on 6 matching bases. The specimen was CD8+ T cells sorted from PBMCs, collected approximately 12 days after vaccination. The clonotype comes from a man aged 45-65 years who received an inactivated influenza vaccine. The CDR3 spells CASSQDGGAYNEQFF. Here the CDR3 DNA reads TGTGCCAGCAGCCAAGACGGCGGGGCCTACAATGAGCAGTTCTTC.